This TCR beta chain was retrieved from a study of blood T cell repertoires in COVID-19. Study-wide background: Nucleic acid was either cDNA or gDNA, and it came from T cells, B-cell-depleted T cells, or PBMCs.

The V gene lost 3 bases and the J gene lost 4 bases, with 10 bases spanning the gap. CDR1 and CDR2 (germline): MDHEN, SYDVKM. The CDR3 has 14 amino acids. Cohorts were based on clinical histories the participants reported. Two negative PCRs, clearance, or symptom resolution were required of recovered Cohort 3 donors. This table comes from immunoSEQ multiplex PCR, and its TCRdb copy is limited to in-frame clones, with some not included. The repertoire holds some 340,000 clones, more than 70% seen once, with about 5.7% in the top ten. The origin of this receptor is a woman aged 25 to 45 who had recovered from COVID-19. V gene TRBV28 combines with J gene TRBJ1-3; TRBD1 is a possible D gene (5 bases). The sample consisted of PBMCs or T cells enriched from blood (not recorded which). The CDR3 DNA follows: TGTGCCAGCAGTTTTCTCCGGACAGGAAACACCATATATTTT. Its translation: CASSFLRTGNTIYF.